These T cell receptor beta chains were read from a single sample in a study of cytomegalovirus exposure and HLA in healthy donors. Sequenced by immunoSEQ multiplex PCR; TCRdb stores in-frame clones only, minus some. The sample holds fewer than 200,000 clones, 80% seen once. The sequencing input was PBMCs. The receptors were sampled from a man in his forties or fifties in good health and CMV-seronegative. Both conserved end residues are part of each CDR3. The D gene is left open where the match is weak. Not all rows give a size; the values are once, few, many and, for expanded clones, a class.

J gene | D gene | clone size | V gene | CDR3 DNA | CDR3 protein
TRBJ2-7 | TRBD1 | NA | TRBV7-9 | TGTGCCAGCAGCTCCGGGACAGGGCTACACGAGCAGTACTTC | CASSSGTGLHEQYF
TRBJ2-1 | NA | NA | TRBV5-1 | TGCGCCAGCAGCTTGGGGGGGGAAAGCTCCTACAATGAGCAGTTCTTC | CASSLGGESSYNEQFF
TRBJ2-7 | TRBD1 | NA | TRBV7-6 | TGTGCCAGCAGCCAGGGGGCCTCTCCCTACGAGCAGTACTTC | CASSQGASPYEQYF
TRBJ2-7 | NA | NA | TRBV5-1 | TGCGCCAGCAGCTTAGACAGTAGGTACGAGCAGTACTTC | CASSLDSRYEQYF
TRBJ2-7 | TRBD2 | NA | TRBV7-9 | TGTGCCAGCAGCTTCGATAATGTAGCGGGGCCCCCCTACGAGCAGTACTTC | CASSFDNVAGPPYEQYF
TRBJ1-1 | NA | NA | TRBV7-2 | TGTGCCAGCAGCTTAGCCGGGGTGAACACTGAAGCTTTCTTT | CASSLAGVNTEAFF
TRBJ1-6 | NA | few | TRBV28 | TGTGCCAGCAGTTTAGGGGGGTATAATTCACCCCTCCACTTT | CASSLGGYNSPLHF
TRBJ2-5 | TRBD1 | NA | TRBV5-4 | TGTGCCAGCAGCAAATTACCCGGGACAGGGGGAGAGACCCAGTACTTC | CASSKLPGTGGETQYF
TRBJ1-1 | NA | NA | TRBV7-8 | TGTGCCAGCAGCTTACGGGAACTAATGAACACTGAAGCTTTCTTT | CASSLRELMNTEAFF
TRBJ1-3 | NA | NA | TRBV5-1 | TGCGCCAGCAGCCTTCGAGCGCGTGGAAACACCATATATTTT | CASSLRARGNTIYF
TRBJ1-1 | NA | once | TRBV7-9 | TGTTCCAGCAGCTACCAGGAGAACACTGAAGCTTTCTTT | CSSSYQENTEAFF
TRBJ1-4 | NA | NA | TRBV11-3 | TGTGCCAGTAAAGAGGGAGGGGCTGATGAAAAACTGTTTTTT | CASKEGGADEKLFF
TRBJ2-7 | NA | few | TRBV2 | TGTGCCAGCAGTGAGGAGAGTCTACCCGACGAGCAGTACTTC | CASSEESLPDEQYF
TRBJ2-5 | TRBD2 | NA | TRBV9 | TGTGCCAGCAGCGTTGCAGGTCTCCGTGGACTAGCGGAAGAGACCCAGTACTTC | CASSVAGLRGLAEETQYF
TRBJ2-5 | TRBD2 | NA | TRBV7-2 | TGTGCCAGCAGCGCCCTACTAGCGGGAGGTCGGGAGACCCAGTACTTC | CASSALLAGGRETQYF
TRBJ1-1 | TRBD1 | NA | TRBV6-5 | TGTGCCAGCAGTTACAGGGGGCCGGGGAACACTGAAGCTTTCTTT | CASSYRGPGNTEAFF
TRBJ1-3 | TRBD1 | NA | TRBV5-1 | TGCGCCAGCAGCTCGGGGGACAGGGGGCGATCGGACACCATATATTTT | CASSSGDRGRSDTIYF
TRBJ2-7 | NA | few | TRBV2 | TGTGCCAGCAGTGGGGACAACCACTACGAGCAGTACTTC | CASSGDNHYEQYF
TRBJ1-1 | NA | NA | TRBV4-1 | TGCGCCAGCAGCCCCAGACAGAAGGGGCTGAACACTGAAGCTTTCTTT | CASSPRQKGLNTEAFF
TRBJ2-2 | NA | NA | TRBV7-3 | TGTGCCACTCTCCACCCGGGACACCAGAACACCGGGGAGCTGTTTTTT | CATLHPGHQNTGELFF
TRBJ2-2 | TRBD2 | once | TRBV27 | TGTGCCAGCAGTTCGATAGCGGGAAGTTTGGGGGAGCTGTTTTTT | CASSSIAGSLGELFF
TRBJ1-2 | TRBD1 | NA | TRBV6-1 | TGTGCCAGCAGTGAAAGGACAGGGAGCTATGGCTACACCTTC | CASSERTGSYGYTF
TRBJ2-7 | TRBD1 | NA | TRBV7-2 | TGTGCCAGCAGCCCCCAGCTTTTCCCGGGACAGGGCTACGAGCAGTACTTC | CASSPQLFPGQGYEQYF
TRBJ1-4 | TRBD1 | NA | TRBV6-1 | TGTGCCAGCAGTGCCCTGGGACAGGGTTTTGAAAAACTGTTTTTT | CASSALGQGFEKLFF
TRBJ2-3 | NA | NA | TRBV9 | TGTGCCAGCAGCGTAGGCGGTAGCCGACGCACAGATACGCAGTATTTT | CASSVGGSRRTDTQYF
TRBJ2-3 | TRBD2 | NA | TRBV5-4 | TGTGCCAGCAGCTTGTTCGCCCGCGAAGGCGGGAGTTCAGATACGCAGTATTTT | CASSLFAREGGSSDTQYF
TRBJ2-1 | NA | NA | TRBV21-1 | TGTGCCAGCAGCAAAGGGAGACTTTCCAGTCGGAGCGGGAGCCTGTACAATGAGCAGTTCTTC | CASSKGRLSSRSGSLYNEQFF
TRBJ1-5 | NA | NA | TRBV4-3 | TGCGCCAGCAGCCAAGATGGGGAGGGGTATCAGCCCCAGCATTTT | CASSQDGEGYQPQHF
TRBJ2-5 | TRBD1 | NA | TRBV12-5 | TGTGCTGGCATAAGGGACAGAGGAGAGACCCAGTACTTC | CAGIRDRGETQYF
TRBJ2-7 | NA | NA | TRBV5-1 | TGCGCCAGCAGCACTGACGGGAGCTCCTACGAGCAGTACTTC | CASSTDGSSYEQYF
TRBJ2-7 | NA | NA | TRBV19 | TGTGCCAGTACTAGGGGGGGAACCTACGAGCAGTACTTC | CASTRGGTYEQYF
TRBJ2-5 | NA | NA | TRBV27 | TGTGCCAGCAGTCGACAGGAGCAAGAGACCCAGTACTTC | CASSRQEQETQYF
TRBJ2-7 | TRBD2 | NA | TRBV12-5 | TGTGCTAGTGGCAGCGGGAGCATCTACGAGCAGTACTTC | CASGSGSIYEQYF
TRBJ2-7 | NA | NA | TRBV9 | TGTGCCAGCAGCACCCCAATGGGGGGGCCCAGAGGACCCTACGAGCAGTACTTC | CASSTPMGGPRGPYEQYF
TRBJ2-2 | NA | NA | TRBV29-1 | TGCAGCGCAACAGAGAAACCGAACACCGGGGAGCTGTTTTTT | CSATEKPNTGELFF
TRBJ1-5 | TRBD1 | once | TRBV6-5 | TGTGCCAGCAGTTCCTCAGGGGGTAGCAATCAGCCCCAGCATTTT | CASSSSGGSNQPQHF
TRBJ2-5 | TRBD1 | once | TRBV7-8 | TGTGCCAGCAGTTTGACAGGGGTGGAGACCCAGTACTTC | CASSLTGVETQYF